This T cell receptor (beta chain) was documented in a study of Ad26.COV2.S vaccination and SARS-CoV-2 variants. This clone occurred once. The germline V gene has CDR1 MNHEY and CDR2 SVGAGI. V was clipped by 0 bases and J by 8 bases; unmatched bases: 8. The CDR3 covers 16 residues. Treatment reported: 15 to 20 received Ad26.COV2.S at low or high dose, single or two shots; about 5 received placebo; per-sample allocation not given. Sampling was performed 63 days after the first vaccine or placebo injection. The protocol was immunoSEQ multiplex PCR, while the TCRdb copy is restricted to in-frame clones and leaves out a portion. The data hold just under 250,000 clones, with roughly 90% observed a single time.

The sequencing used peripheral blood, collected in a trial of Ad26.COV2.S vaccine versus placebo. The origin of this receptor is a person aged 18-65 years who received the Ad26.COV2.S COVID-19 vaccine or a placebo. J is TRBJ1-2 and V is TRBV6-5; TRBD1 matches 11 bases. CDR3 amino acids: CASSYSRPGQGGGYTF. The CDR3 DNA reads as TGTGCCAGCAGTTACTCCCGCCCGGGACAGGGGGGAGGCTACACCTTC.